One and the same sample provided the 16 T cell receptor beta chains below, sequenced in a study of T cell repertoires in cytomegalovirus infection. TCRdb reprocessed the reads via MiXCR and lists one record per CDR3 protein. The sample contains 200,000 or so distinct CDR3 sequences, 25% to 30% of which appear only once. What was sequenced was PBMCs. These receptor sequences come from a human donor in good health (CMV status not recorded). Some clones in this sample may be carry-over from other donors' samples.

The rearrangement links TRBV12-3 or TRBV12-4 to TRBJ2-7, with 11 bases fitting TRBD1. Germline trimming cut 6 bases from V and 2 bases from J; bases unmatched to any gene: 6. The CDR3 extends over 15 amino acids. DNA of the CDR3: TGTGCCAGCAGACTAGGGACAGGGGGGCCCTACGAGCAGTACTTC. The encoded protein is CASRLGTGGPYEQYF.

The V call is TRBV29-1, the J call TRBJ2-1; D is unclear. The CDR3 totals 17 residues. Trimming pared 1 base from V and 0 bases from J, leaving 16 bases between. In germline, CDR1 is SQVTM, CDR2 ANQGSEA. CDR3 in amino acids: CSVEGFEDVSSYNEQFF. CDR3 DNA: TGCAGCGTTGAAGGGTTCGAGGACGTAAGCTCCTACAATGAGCAGTTCTTC.

The rearrangement links TRBV5-5 to TRBJ1-1, with 7 bases that match TRBD1. V trimming: 3 bases; J trimming: 0 bases; junction bases outside the gene matches: 5. Germline-derived CDR1 and CDR2 are SGHKS and YYEKEE (reference sequence). The length of the CDR3 is 15 residues. The CDR3 nucleotides read TGTGCCAGCAGCTCGGGACAGCTAATGAACACTGAAGCTTTCTTT. It yields the protein CASSSGQLMNTEAFF.

In this sample, this clonotype turned up a few times. This chain uses TRBV15 with TRBJ2-6, with a weak D call TRBD2 (5 bases). CDR1 is LNHNV, CDR2 YYDKDF, per germline (reference sequence). Deletions cut 0 bases from V and 1 base from J, with 7 bases between. The CDR3 runs to 16 residues. CDR3 bases: TGTGCCACCAGCAGAGAGGGAGATTCTGGGGCCAACGTCCTGACTTTC. Translation gives CATSREGDSGANVLTF.

The chain couples TRBV7-8 to TRBJ1-2; D may be TRBD1 (6 bases). V was cut by 0 bases and J by 1 base, with 15 bases left in between. Germline CDR1 is SGHVS and CDR2 is FQNEAQ. CDR3 size: 17 residues. The CDR3, as DNA: TGTGCCAGCAGCTTAGCGAGCCCGGGGGCCGGTAACTATGGCTACACCTTC. Translated, it gives CASSLASPGAGNYGYTF.

This clonotype came up a few times. The chain combines TRBV2 with TRBJ1-1; D call uncertain. Trimming cost V 2 bases and J 3 bases, with 10 bases left between them. This CDR3 spans 14 amino acids. Germline CDR1 SNHLY, CDR2 FYNNEI. The CDR3, as DNA: TGTGCCAGCAGTGAATATGGGGAGGACACTGAAGCTTTCTTT. This sequence encodes CASSEYGEDTEAFF.

This clonotype was counted only a few times. The chain has TRBV19 and TRBJ2-5; 8 bases match TRBD1. The CDR3 extends over 13 amino acids. With V trimmed by 6 bases and J by 5 bases, 5 bases remained unmatched. Per the germline V gene, CDR1 is LNHDA and CDR2 is SQIVND (reference sequence). CDR3 DNA: TGTGCCAGTAGACGGACAGGGCTTGAGACCCAGTACTTC. This sequence encodes CASRRTGLETQYF. The whole variable domain, filled in from reference TRBV19 and TRBJ2-5, reads DGGITQSPKYLFRKEGQNVTLSCEQNLNHDAMYWYRQDPGQGLRLIYYSQIVNDFQKGDIAEGYSVSREKKESFPLTVTSAQKNPTAFYLCASRRTGLETQYFGPGTRLLVL.

J is TRBJ2-7 and V is TRBV6-6; 7 bases align to TRBD2. The junction had 9 bases not matched to a gene; V was cut back by 4 bases and J by 0 bases. Germline V gene lookup returns CDR1 MNHNY and CDR2 SVGAGI (reference sequence). The CDR3 is 16 residues long. CDR3 sequence reads: CASSSLSGVGSYEQYF. As DNA, the CDR3 is TGTGCCAGCAGTTCCCTAAGCGGGGTCGGCTCCTACGAGCAGTACTTC.

This chain uses TRBV6-5 with TRBJ1-1; the D gene is possibly TRBD1 (6 bases). Germline V CDR1 and CDR2: MNHEY, SVGAGI. The CDR3 consists of 16 residues. Trimming removed 2 bases from V and 0 bases from J, with 13 bases in between. Here the CDR3 DNA reads TGTGCCAGCAGTTACAGTGGGGGGCAGATGAACACTGAAGCTTTCTTT. As protein: CASSYSGGQMNTEAFF.

Only a few counts were recorded for this clonotype. The chain employs TRBV29-1 and TRBJ2-1; D possibly corresponds to TRBD2 (6 bases). Germline V gene lookup returns CDR1 SQVTM and CDR2 ANQGSEA. Trimming cost V 3 bases and J 4 bases, with 10 bases left between them. The CDR3 has 13 residues. The CDR3 spells CSVDSGSYNEQFF. CDR3 coding DNA: TGCAGCGTTGATAGCGGATCGTACAATGAGCAGTTCTTC.

In DNA form, the CDR3 reads TGCAGCGTTGAAAGGGGGGAGACCCAGTACTTC. It yields the protein CSVERGETQYF. The V gene is TRBV29-1, the J gene TRBJ2-5; D might be TRBD1 (6 bases). Deletions cut 2 bases from V and 5 bases from J, with 6 bases between. CDR3 length equals 11 residues. Germline V lookup: CDR1 SQVTM, CDR2 ANQGSEA.

The chain is built from TRBV29-1 and TRBJ2-5; possible D gene TRBD1, 5 bases. The germline gives CDR1 SQVTM, CDR2 ANQGSEA. The germline V and J ends were trimmed by 5 bases and 5 bases, with 12 bases remaining between them. This CDR3 region has 12 residues. The CDR3 is CSVSRVGETQYF. The CDR3 DNA is TGCAGCGTTTCCAGGGTGGGGGAGACCCAGTACTTC. Looking up the rest from reference TRBV29-1 and TRBJ2-5 gives the full variable domain: SAVISQKPSRDICQRGTSLTIQCQVDSQVTMMFWYRQQPGQSLTLIATANQGSEATYESGFVIDKFPISRPNLTFSTLTVSNMSPEDSSIYLCSVSRVGETQYFGPGTRLLVL.

Comments on this clonotype: A much larger clone lies one base from this, so it may be a read error. The chain is built from TRBV7-2 and TRBJ2-2, with 9 bases aligning to TRBD2. V trimming: 5 bases; J trimming: 5 bases; junction bases outside the gene matches: 6. The CDR3 extends over 15 amino acids. Germline V CDR1 and CDR2: SGHTA, FQGNSA. CDR3 region: CASSRRGGQTGELFF. The DNA for the CDR3 is TGTGCCAGCAGCCGGCGGGGGGGCCAGACCGGGGAGCTGTTTTTT.

This clonotype came up once. The rearrangement joins TRBV5-1 to TRBJ1-1, with 7 bases that match TRBD1. From germline, CDR1 is SGHRS and CDR2 YFSETQ. V lost 0 bases and J lost 1; bases outside the gene matches: 6. The CDR3 extends over 16 amino acids. In DNA form, the CDR3 reads TGCGCCAGCAGCTTGGGCCCGGACAGGCCGAACACTGAAGCTTTCTTT. Encoded protein: CASSLGPDRPNTEAFF.

V usage is TRBV29-1 and J usage is TRBJ2-5; TRBD1 matches at 7 bases. The CDR3 consists of 13 residues. Per the germline V gene, CDR1 is SQVTM and CDR2 is ANQGSEA. V shed 2 bases and J 5 bases; nucleotides not matched to a gene: 5. The CDR3 region has the DNA TGCAGCGTTGAAACAGGGGACGTTGAGACCCAGTACTTC. Protein sequence: CSVETGDVETQYF.

V is TRBV7-2 and J is TRBJ2-1; tentative D call: TRBD1 (5 bases). The CDR3 spans 14 residues. V lost 2 bases, J lost 5 bases, and 10 bases lay in between. In germline, CDR1 is SGHTA, CDR2 FQGNSA. CDR3 protein: CASSLSWGDNEQFF. Here the CDR3 DNA reads TGTGCCAGCAGCTTATCTTGGGGCGACAATGAGCAGTTCTTC.